This TCR beta chain appears in the sequencing data of a study of identical twins. Points from the study as a whole: Beta clonotypes that were abundant in cord blood contained fewer insertions, a pattern absent from memory repertoires. Surplus twin overlap in beta out-of-frame sequences was less pronounced.

Via MiXCR, TCRdb re-called the 5' RACE reads, giving one row per CDR3 protein. The sample has 140,000 to 150,000 distinct CDR3 sequences, 3.5% seen once. V lost 4 bases and J lost 7, with 18 bases in between. This CDR3 is built from 15 residues. Germline V lookup: CDR1 MDHEN, CDR2 SYDVKM. In this sample, this clonotype turned up many times. No antigen is known for it. The TCR comes from a man aged 18 to 29 in good health. Material: memory T cells sorted from blood. The V call is TRBV28, the J call TRBJ2-3, with D perhaps TRBD1 (5 bases). CDR3 coding DNA: TGTGCCAGCAGTTCCCCGTCCCCAGGGCGGAATACGCAGTATTTT. Translating it yields CASSSPSPGRNTQYF.